A selection of T cell receptor beta chains follows, all from one sample in a study of blood T cell repertoires in COVID-19. Generated by immunoSEQ multiplex PCR, the TCRdb table keeps only in-frame clones and is missing some. The sample consists of about 200,000 clones, 70% to 90% of them appearing once. Sequenced input: PBMCs or T cells enriched from blood (not recorded which). These receptors originate from a woman in her forties with acute COVID-19. Each CDR3 is given with its conserved first and last residue. Fields, in order: clone size, D gene, J gene, V gene, CDR3 DNA, CDR3 protein. D genes are given only for firm matches. Clone size is given for some rows only: seen once, a few or many times, or a class if the clone is expanded.

clone_size: many; d_call: NA; j_call: TRBJ2-5; v_call: TRBV3-1/TRBV3-2; cdr3_nt: TGTGCCAGCAGCCAAGGATCCGGAGGGGCCCAGTACTTC; cdr3_aa: CASSQGSGGAQYF
clone_size: few; d_call: NA; j_call: TRBJ1-1; v_call: TRBV7-9; cdr3_nt: TGTGCCAGCAGCTTTTCGACAGGCGTAGAAGCTTTCTTT; cdr3_aa: CASSFSTGVEAFF
clone_size: NA; d_call: TRBD1; j_call: TRBJ1-1; v_call: TRBV2; cdr3_nt: TGTGCCAGCACGAAGAGACAGGGAAACACTGAAGCTTTCTTT; cdr3_aa: CASTKRQGNTEAFF
clone_size: NA; d_call: NA; j_call: TRBJ1-2; v_call: TRBV9; cdr3_nt: TGTGCCAGCAGCGTAGGACTGGATAACTATGGCTACACCTTC; cdr3_aa: CASSVGLDNYGYTF
clone_size: NA; d_call: TRBD2; j_call: TRBJ2-1; v_call: TRBV6-4; cdr3_nt: TGTGCCAGCAGTGCCTTGACTAGCGACAATGAGCAGTTCTTC; cdr3_aa: CASSALTSDNEQFF
clone_size: NA; d_call: TRBD1; j_call: TRBJ1-1; v_call: TRBV5-6; cdr3_nt: TGTGCCAGCAGTTGGGACAGGGGAACTGAAGCTTTCTTT; cdr3_aa: CASSWDRGTEAFF
clone_size: once; d_call: NA; j_call: TRBJ1-1; v_call: TRBV11-2; cdr3_nt: TGTGCCAGCAGCCTTCAAGCAGGGCGCGACACTGAAGCTTTCTTT; cdr3_aa: CASSLQAGRDTEAFF
clone_size: NA; d_call: NA; j_call: TRBJ2-3; v_call: TRBV6-5; cdr3_nt: TGTGCCAGCAGTACCGCCGGGACAGATACGCAGTATTTT; cdr3_aa: CASSTAGTDTQYF
clone_size: NA; d_call: TRBD1; j_call: TRBJ1-4; v_call: TRBV5-1; cdr3_nt: TGCGCCAGTTCTCCGGGACAGAAAGATGAAAAACTGTTTTTT; cdr3_aa: CASSPGQKDEKLFF
clone_size: NA; d_call: NA; j_call: TRBJ2-7; v_call: TRBV7-2; cdr3_nt: TGTGCCAGCAGCTTAGTACAGGACTCCTACGAGCAGTACTTC; cdr3_aa: CASSLVQDSYEQYF
clone_size: NA; d_call: NA; j_call: TRBJ2-5; v_call: TRBV18; cdr3_nt: TGTGCCAGCTCACCAGGCACGATCCAAGAGACCCAGTACTTC; cdr3_aa: CASSPGTIQETQYF
clone_size: NA; d_call: TRBD1; j_call: TRBJ1-2; v_call: TRBV4-3; cdr3_nt: TGCGCCAGCAGCCAAGATATGGGACAGCCCTATGGCTACACCTTC; cdr3_aa: CASSQDMGQPYGYTF
clone_size: NA; d_call: TRBD1; j_call: TRBJ2-1; v_call: TRBV25-1; cdr3_nt: TGTGCCAGCAGTGCCAGCCGGGACAGGGGGCTCTACAATGAGCAGTTCTTC; cdr3_aa: CASSASRDRGLYNEQFF
clone_size: NA; d_call: NA; j_call: TRBJ2-5; v_call: TRBV5-4; cdr3_nt: TGTGCCAGCAGCTTTACAGGGTACGAGACCCAGTACTTC; cdr3_aa: CASSFTGYETQYF
clone_size: NA; d_call: NA; j_call: TRBJ1-2; v_call: TRBV7-2; cdr3_nt: TGTGCCAGCAGCTTCACAGGGCATGGCTACACCTTC; cdr3_aa: CASSFTGHGYTF
clone_size: NA; d_call: NA; j_call: TRBJ1-1; v_call: TRBV6-5; cdr3_nt: TGTGCCAGCAGGGGGGCCCCGATAGACACTGAAGCTTTCTTT; cdr3_aa: CASRGAPIDTEAFF
clone_size: once; d_call: NA; j_call: TRBJ2-2; v_call: TRBV18; cdr3_nt: TGTGCCAGCTCACCACCGGGGGGACCGAACACCGGGGAGCTGTTTTTT; cdr3_aa: CASSPPGGPNTGELFF
clone_size: NA; d_call: NA; j_call: TRBJ2-3; v_call: TRBV10-3; cdr3_nt: TGTGCCATCAGTACTAGCCGTAGCACAGATACGCAGTATTTT; cdr3_aa: CAISTSRSTDTQYF